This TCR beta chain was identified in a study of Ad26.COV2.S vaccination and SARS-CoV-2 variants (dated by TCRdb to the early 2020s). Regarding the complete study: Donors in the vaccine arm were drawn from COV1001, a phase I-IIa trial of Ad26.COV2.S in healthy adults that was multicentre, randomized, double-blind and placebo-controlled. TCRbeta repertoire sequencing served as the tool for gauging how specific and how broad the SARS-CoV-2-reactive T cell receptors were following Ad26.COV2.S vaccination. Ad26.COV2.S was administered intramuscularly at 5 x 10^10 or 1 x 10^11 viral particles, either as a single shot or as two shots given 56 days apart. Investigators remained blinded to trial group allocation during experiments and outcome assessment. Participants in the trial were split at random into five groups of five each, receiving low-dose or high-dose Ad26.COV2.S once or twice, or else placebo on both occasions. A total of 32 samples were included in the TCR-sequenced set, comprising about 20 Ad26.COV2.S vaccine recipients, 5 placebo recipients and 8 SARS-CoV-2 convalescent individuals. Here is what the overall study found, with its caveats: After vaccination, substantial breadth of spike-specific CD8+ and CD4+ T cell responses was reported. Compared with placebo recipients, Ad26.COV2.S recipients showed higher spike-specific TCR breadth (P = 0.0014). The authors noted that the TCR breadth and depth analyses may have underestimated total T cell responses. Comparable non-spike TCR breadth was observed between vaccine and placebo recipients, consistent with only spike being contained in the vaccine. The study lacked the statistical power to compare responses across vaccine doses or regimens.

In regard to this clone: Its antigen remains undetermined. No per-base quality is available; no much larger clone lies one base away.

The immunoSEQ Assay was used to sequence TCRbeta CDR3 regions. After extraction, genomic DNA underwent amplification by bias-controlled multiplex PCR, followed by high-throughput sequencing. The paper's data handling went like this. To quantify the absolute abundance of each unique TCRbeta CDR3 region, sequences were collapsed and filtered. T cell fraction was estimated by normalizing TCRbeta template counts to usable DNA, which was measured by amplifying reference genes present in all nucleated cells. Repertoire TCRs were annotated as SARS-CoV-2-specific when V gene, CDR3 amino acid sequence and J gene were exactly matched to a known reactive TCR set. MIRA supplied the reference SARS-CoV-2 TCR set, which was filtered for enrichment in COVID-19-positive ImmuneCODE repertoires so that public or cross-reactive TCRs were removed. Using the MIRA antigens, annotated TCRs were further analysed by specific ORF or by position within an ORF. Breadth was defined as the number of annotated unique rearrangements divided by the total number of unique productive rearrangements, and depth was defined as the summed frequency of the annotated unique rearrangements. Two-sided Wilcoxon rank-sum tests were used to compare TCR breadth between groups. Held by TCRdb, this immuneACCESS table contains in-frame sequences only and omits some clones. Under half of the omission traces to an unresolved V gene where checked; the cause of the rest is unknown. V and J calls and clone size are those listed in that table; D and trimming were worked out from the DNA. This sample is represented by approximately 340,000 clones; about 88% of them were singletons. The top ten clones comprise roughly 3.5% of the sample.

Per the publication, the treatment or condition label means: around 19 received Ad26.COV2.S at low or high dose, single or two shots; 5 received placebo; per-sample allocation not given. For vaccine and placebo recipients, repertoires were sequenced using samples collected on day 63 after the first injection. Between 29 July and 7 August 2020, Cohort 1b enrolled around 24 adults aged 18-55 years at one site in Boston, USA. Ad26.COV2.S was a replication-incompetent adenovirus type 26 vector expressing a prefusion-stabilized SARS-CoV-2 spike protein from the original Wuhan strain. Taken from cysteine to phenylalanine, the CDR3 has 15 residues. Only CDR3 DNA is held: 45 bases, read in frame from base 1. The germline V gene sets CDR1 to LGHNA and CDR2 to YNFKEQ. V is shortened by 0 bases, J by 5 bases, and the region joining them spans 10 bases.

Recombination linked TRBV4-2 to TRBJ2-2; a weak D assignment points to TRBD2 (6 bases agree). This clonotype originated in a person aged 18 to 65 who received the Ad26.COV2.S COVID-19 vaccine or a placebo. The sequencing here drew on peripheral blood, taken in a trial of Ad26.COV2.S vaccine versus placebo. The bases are TGTGCCAGCAGCCAAGATTGGCTAGCGACCGGGGAGCTGTTTTTT. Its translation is CASSQDWLATGELFF.